The sequence of this T cell receptor (beta chain) was determined in a study of T-cell memory formation after mild COVID-19. A remark on this clonotype: Its specificity is not known.

This CDR3 comprises 15 residues. V was cut by 5 bases and J by 4 bases, with 20 bases left in between. Germline values: CDR1 DFQATT, CDR2 SNEGSKA (reference sequence). Study outcomes and limitations: For second-wave clones that peaked at day 37, SARS-CoV-2 specificity went unverified.

TCRdb analysed the 5' RACE reads with MiXCR anew, one entry per CDR3 protein. This table holds under 600,000 distinct CDR3 sequences, 20% to 25% found once. Source material: PBMCs or a T cell subset sorted from them (not recorded which). The rearrangement links TRBV20-1 to TRBJ1-1; tentatively, D is TRBD1 (6 bases). The source of this sequence is an adult woman who had mild COVID-19 (a few samples of this study predate the infection). Cell type and time point are not known. The CDR3 region has the DNA TGCAGTGCTGCGAGGGGGGCCAGCTACACCACTGAAGCTTTCTTT. It encodes CSAARGASYTTEAFF.